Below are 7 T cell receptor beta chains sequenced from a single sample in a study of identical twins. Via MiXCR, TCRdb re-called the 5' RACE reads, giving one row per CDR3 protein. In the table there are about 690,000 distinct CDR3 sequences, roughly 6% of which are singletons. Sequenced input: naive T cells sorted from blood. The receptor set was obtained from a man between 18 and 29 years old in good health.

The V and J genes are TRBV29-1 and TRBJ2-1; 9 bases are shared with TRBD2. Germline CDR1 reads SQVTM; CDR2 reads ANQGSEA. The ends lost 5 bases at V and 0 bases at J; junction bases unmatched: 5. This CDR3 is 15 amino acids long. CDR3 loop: CSVPAGGPSYNEQFF. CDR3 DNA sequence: TGCAGCGTTCCGGCGGGAGGGCCCTCCTACAATGAGCAGTTCTTC.

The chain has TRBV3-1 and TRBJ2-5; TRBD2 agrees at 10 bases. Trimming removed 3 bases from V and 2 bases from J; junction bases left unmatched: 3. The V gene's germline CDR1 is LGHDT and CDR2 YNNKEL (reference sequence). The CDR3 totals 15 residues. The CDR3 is CASSHWTSGQETQYF. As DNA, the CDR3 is TGTGCCAGCAGCCATTGGACTAGCGGTCAAGAGACCCAGTACTTC.

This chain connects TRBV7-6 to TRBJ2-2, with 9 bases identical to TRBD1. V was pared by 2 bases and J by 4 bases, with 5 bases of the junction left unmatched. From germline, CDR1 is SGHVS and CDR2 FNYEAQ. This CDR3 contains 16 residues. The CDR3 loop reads CASSLIQGAPTGELFF. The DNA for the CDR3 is TGTGCCAGCAGCTTAATACAGGGGGCGCCCACCGGGGAGCTGTTTTTT.

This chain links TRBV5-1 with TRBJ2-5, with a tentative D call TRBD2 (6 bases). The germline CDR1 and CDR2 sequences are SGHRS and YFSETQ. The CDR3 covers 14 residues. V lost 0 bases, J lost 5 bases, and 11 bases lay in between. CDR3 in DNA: TGCGCCAGCAGCTTGGGACTAGAACGTGAGACCCAGTACTTC. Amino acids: CASSLGLERETQYF.

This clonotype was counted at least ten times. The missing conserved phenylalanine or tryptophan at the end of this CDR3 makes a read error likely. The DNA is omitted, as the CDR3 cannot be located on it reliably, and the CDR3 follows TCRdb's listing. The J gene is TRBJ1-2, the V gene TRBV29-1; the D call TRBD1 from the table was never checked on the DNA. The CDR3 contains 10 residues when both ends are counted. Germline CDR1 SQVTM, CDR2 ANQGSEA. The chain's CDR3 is CSGPPGQGLL.

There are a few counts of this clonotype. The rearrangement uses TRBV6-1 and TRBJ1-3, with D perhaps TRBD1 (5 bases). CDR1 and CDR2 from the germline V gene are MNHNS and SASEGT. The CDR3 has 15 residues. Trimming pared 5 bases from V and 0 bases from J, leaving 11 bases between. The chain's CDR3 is CASSPEGRSGNTIYF. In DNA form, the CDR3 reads TGTGCCAGCAGTCCCGAGGGACGCTCTGGAAACACCATATATTTT.

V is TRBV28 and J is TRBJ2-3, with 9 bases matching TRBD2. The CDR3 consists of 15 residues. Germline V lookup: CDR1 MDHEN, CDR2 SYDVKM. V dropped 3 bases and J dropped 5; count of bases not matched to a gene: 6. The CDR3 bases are TGTGCCAGCAGTTTTAGGGCGGGAGGGAAAGATACGCAGTATTTT. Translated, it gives CASSFRAGGKDTQYF. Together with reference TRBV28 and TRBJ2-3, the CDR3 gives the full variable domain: DVKVTQSSRYLVKRTGEKVFLECVQDMDHENMFWYRQDPGLGLRLIYFSYDVKMKEKGDIPEGYSVSREKKERFSLILESASTNQTSMYLCASSFRAGGKDTQYFGPGTRLTVL.